This record looks at one T cell receptor beta chain sequence and its context. Its antigen target is currently unknown. The data were obtained in a study of T cells expressing NK-cell markers (dated by TCRdb to the early 2020s). Broadly, across the study: Three sorted T-cell subsets (CD3+CD56+NKG2C+, CD3+CD56+NKG2C- and CD3+CD56-NKG2C+) from under 10 donors had their TCR beta-chain repertoires profiled. Illumina HiSeq 2000/2500, MiSeq or NextSeq was used to sequence libraries as 2 x 150 bp reads. Of the eight sequenced donors, seven were found to be HCMV-seropositive and one was found to be HCMV-seronegative. Randomly selected healthy volunteers, three men and five women, were used as the eight sequenced donors. What the authors observed across the whole study: It remained unclear whether the expanded NKG2C-expressing T cell clones were specific for HCMV antigens. Those dominant clonotypes were again the most abundant among CD3+CD56-NKG2C+ cells in a handful of donors, at about 28.3-65%. In six donors, the dominant CD3+CD56+NKG2C+ clonotypes were among the top 10 CD8+ clonotypes and accounted for about 1.0-7.0% of CD8+ T cells.

TCRdb shows the sequencer as Illumina HiSeq 2000. The TCR beta cDNA libraries were made using 5'RACE template switching, a step that added both a universal primer site and unique molecular identifiers. cDNA synthesis was primed from the TCR beta constant segment, followed by two successive PCR amplification steps. For the original study's pipeline: Reads were demultiplexed and grouped by UMI with MIGEC, and clonotypes were assembled and quantified with MiTCR. To exclude erroneous sequences, any TCR cDNA sequence not supported by at least two reads was discarded. The tcR package was used for downstream repertoire analysis, with clonotypes matched between fractions based on CDR3 nucleotide sequence plus V segment. VDJmatch was used to annotate antigen specificity against VDJdb, with one amino acid substitution allowed in CDR3. TCRdb reprocessed the reads into one record per CDR3 protein sequence, lacking DNA. These V and J calls are TCRdb output, not the study's own analysis. The table for this sample records roughly 450,000 distinct CDR3 sequences. The top ten clones comprise almost 1.5% of the sample.

To determine HCMV serostatus, a commercial ELISA kit was used to detect HCMV-specific IgG in serum. Ficoll density gradient centrifugation was used to isolate peripheral blood mononuclear cells from blood. The germline V gene (reference sequence) sets CDR1 to SEHNR and CDR2 to FQNEAQ. From the cysteine up to the phenylalanine, the CDR3 has a length of 15 residues. A DNA sequence was not provided. The TCR comes from a woman between 45 and 60 years old in good health. Donor details come from another sample of the same person, matched by shared clones. The sequence links TRBV7-9 to TRBJ2-1; TCRdb indicates TRBD1, and absent DNA this call remains unverified. The material sequenced was blood T cells: a sorted CD56 or NKG2C T cell subset, CD4+ or CD8+ T cells, or bulk PBMC T cells (not recorded which). The CDR3 has the sequence CASSPQGQGYNEQFF.